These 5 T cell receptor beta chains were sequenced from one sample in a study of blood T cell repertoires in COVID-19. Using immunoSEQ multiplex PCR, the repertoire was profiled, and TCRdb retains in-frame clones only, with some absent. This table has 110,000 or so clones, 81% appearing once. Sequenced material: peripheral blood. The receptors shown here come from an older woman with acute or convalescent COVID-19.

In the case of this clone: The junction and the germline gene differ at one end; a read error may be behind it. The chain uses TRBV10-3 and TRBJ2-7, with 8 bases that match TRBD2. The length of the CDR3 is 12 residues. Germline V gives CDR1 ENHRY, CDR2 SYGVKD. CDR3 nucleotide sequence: TGTGCCATCAGCAAAATAGCGGGAATACTCGACTTC. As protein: CAISKIAGILDF.

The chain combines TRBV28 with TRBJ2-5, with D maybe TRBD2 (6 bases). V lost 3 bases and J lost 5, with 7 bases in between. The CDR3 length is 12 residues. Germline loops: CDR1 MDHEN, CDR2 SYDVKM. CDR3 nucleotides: TGTGCCAGCAGTTTCCGGGGGGAGACCCAGTACTTC. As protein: CASSFRGETQYF.

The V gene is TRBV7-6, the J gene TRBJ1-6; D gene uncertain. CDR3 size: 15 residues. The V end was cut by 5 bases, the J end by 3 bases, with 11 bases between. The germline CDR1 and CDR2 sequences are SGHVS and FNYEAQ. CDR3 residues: CASSRGPFYNSPLHF. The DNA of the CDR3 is TGTGCCAGCAGCAGAGGGCCCTTCTATAATTCACCCCTCCACTTT.

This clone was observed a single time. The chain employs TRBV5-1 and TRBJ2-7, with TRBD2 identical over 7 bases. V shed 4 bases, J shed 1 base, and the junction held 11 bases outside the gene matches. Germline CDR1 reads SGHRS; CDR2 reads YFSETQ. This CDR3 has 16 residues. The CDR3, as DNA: TGCGCCAGCAGCCCCGGGGCTAGCGGAACTTCCTACGAGCAGTACTTC. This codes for CASSPGASGTSYEQYF.

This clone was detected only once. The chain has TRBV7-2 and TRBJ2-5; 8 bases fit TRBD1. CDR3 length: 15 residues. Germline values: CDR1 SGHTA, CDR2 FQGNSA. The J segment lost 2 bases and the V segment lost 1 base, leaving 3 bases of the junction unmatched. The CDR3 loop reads CASSLGQGRQETQYF. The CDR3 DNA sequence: TGTGCCAGCAGCTTAGGACAGGGGAGGCAAGAGACCCAGTACTTC.